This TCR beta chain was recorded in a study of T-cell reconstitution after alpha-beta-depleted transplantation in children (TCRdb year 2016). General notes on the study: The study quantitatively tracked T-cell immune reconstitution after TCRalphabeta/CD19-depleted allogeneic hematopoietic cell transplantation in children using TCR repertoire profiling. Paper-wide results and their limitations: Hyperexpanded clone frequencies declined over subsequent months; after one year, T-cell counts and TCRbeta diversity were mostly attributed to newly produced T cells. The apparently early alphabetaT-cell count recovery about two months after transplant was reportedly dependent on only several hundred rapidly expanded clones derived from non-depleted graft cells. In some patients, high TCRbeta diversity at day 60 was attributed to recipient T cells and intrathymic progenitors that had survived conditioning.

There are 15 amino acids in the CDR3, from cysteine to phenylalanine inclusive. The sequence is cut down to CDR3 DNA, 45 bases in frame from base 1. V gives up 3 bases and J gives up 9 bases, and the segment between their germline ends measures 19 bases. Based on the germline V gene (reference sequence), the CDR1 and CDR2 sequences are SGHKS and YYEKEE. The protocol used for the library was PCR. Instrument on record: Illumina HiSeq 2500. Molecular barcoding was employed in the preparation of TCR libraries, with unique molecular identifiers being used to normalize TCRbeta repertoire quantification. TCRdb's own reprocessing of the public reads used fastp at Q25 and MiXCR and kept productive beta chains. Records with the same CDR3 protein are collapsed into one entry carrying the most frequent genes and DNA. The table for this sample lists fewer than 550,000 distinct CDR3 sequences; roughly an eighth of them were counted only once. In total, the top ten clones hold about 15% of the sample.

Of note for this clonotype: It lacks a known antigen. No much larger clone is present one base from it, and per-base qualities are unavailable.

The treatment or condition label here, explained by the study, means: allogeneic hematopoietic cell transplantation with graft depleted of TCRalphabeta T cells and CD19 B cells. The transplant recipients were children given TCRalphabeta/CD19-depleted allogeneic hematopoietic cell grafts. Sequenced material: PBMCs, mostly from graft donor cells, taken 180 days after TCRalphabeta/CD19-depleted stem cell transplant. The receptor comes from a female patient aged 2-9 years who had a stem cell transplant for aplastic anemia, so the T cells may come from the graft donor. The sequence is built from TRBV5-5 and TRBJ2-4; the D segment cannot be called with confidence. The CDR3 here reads CASSSRAAEVGIQYF. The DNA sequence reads TGTGCCAGCAGCTCCCGAGCCGCCGAAGTGGGCATTCAGTACTTC.